One and the same sample provided the 31 T cell receptor beta chains below, sequenced in a study of T cell changes during pregnancy in multiple sclerosis. Assay used: immunoSEQ multiplex PCR; TCRdb lists only in-frame clones, some missing. This sample has over 45,000 clones, with approximately 92% found just once. The sequenced sample was CD4+ T cells from peripheral blood mononuclear cells, obtained in the second trimester of pregnancy. The receptors stem from a female donor in good health, enrolled as a control in a pregnancy study.

In this sample, this clone turned up once. The CDR3 ends on some other residue instead of the conserved phenylalanine or tryptophan, so this is likely a read error. The V call is TRBV19, the J call TRBJ1-2; 7 bases match TRBD1. Germline loops: CDR1 LNHDA, CDR2 SQIVND (reference sequence). The J segment lost 7 bases and the V segment lost 3 bases, leaving 14 bases of the junction unmatched. The length of the CDR3 is 16 residues. Here the CDR3 DNA reads TGTGCCAGTAGTATTTCCGAGGGGGCTGGTGAGAGTGGCTACACCCTC. Its translation is CASSISEGAGESGYTL.

The chain has TRBV29-1 and TRBJ1-1; D might be TRBD1 (6 bases). There are 14 residues in the CDR3. V lost 4 bases and J lost 0, with 12 bases in between. The V gene's germline CDR1 is SQVTM and CDR2 ANQGSEA. CDR3 amino acids: CSVVRTALNTEAFF. In DNA form, the CDR3 reads TGCAGCGTTGTAAGGACAGCCTTGAACACTGAAGCTTTCTTT.

The chain joins TRBV6-6 to TRBJ2-7; perhaps TRBD1 as D (6 bases). The CDR3 consists of 13 residues. V shed 5 bases and J shed 3 bases, with 11 bases lying between them. Germline lookup yields CDR1 MNHNY and CDR2 SVGAGI (reference sequence). The CDR3 DNA reads as TGTGCCAGCAGTAACAGGGATGGCTACGAGCAGTACTTC. This codes for CASSNRDGYEQYF.

The chain is built from TRBV11-3 and TRBJ2-3; maybe TRBD1 (5 bases). The CDR3 runs 16 residues. The V and J ends lost 5 bases and 0 bases respectively, with 15 bases between them. Germline values: CDR1 SGHNT, CDR2 YENEEA. This CDR3 is CASSPRGGSSTDTQYF. Written as DNA, the CDR3 is TGTGCCAGCAGCCCTAGGGGCGGATCTAGCACAGATACGCAGTATTTT.

V and J are TRBV6-1 and TRBJ1-3; a possible D gene is TRBD1 (6 bases). The germline gives CDR1 MNHNS, CDR2 SASEGT. Between the trimmed V and J ends, which lost 3 bases and 2 bases, there was a span of 14 bases. This CDR3 is built from 16 residues. The CDR3, as DNA: TGTGCCAGCAGTGACAATCCCGGGACAACTGGAAACACCATATATTTT. Amino acid sequence: CASSDNPGTTGNTIYF.

The genes are TRBV29-1 and TRBJ1-2; 7 nucleotides match TRBD1. Trimming cost V 7 bases and J 1 base; bases outside gene matches: 3. Looked up from germline, CDR1 is SQVTM and CDR2 is ANQGSEA. There are 12 residues in the CDR3. CDR3 DNA sequence: TGCAGCGGGGGACAGAGTAACTATGGCTACACCTTC. This codes for CSGGQSNYGYTF.

V usage is TRBV13 and J usage is TRBJ2-5; no reliable D call. Germline V gives CDR1 PRHDT, CDR2 FYEKMQ (reference sequence). The CDR3 runs 11 residues. The V end lost 2 bases, the J end lost 8 bases, and 6 bases lay between the germline ends. Here the CDR3 reads CASSLRGTQYF. CDR3 nucleotide sequence: TGTGCCAGCAGCTTAAGAGGTACCCAGTACTTC.

This clone was counted a single time. The rearrangement links TRBV28 to TRBJ2-5, with a weak D call TRBD2 (6 bases). Trimming shortened V by 5 bases and J by 10 bases, and 17 bases separated the two germline ends. The germline CDR1 and CDR2 sequences are MDHEN and SYDVKM. This CDR3 has 13 residues. CDR3 DNA: TGTGCCAGCAGTGCAGGGACTTATCGGAGCCAGTACTTC. Residues: CASSAGTYRSQYF.

The gene calls are TRBV21-1 and TRBJ2-7; TRBD1, as called in the table, went unchecked against the DNA. TRBV21-1 is tagged as a pseudogene. CDR3 size: 16 residues. CDR3 bases: TGTGCCAGCAGCAAAAGGGGGACAGGGTTCTCCTACGAGCAGTACTTC. Translating it yields CASSKRGTGFSYEQYF.

V and J are TRBV7-2 and TRBJ2-3; perhaps TRBD2 as D (6 bases). The ends were cut back, 2 bases at V and 4 bases at J, with 19 bases in the middle. This CDR3 has 17 residues. Germline V gene sequence: CDR1 SGHTA, CDR2 FQGNSA. The CDR3 here is CASSLRWREEVADTQYF. In nucleotides, the CDR3 is TGTGCCAGCAGCTTAAGGTGGAGGGAGGAGGTCGCAGATACGCAGTATTTT.

V and J are TRBV28 and TRBJ1-4; D is unclear. The CDR3 runs to 15 residues. Trimming took 4 bases from V and 7 from J, leaving 16 bases between them. Germline V gene lookup returns CDR1 MDHEN and CDR2 SYDVKM. CDR3 nucleotides: TGTGCCAGCAGTTCAGTGACACGTCTCCTTGAAAAACTGTTTTTT. Its protein product is CASSSVTRLLEKLFF.

The rearrangement links TRBV4-2 to TRBJ1-4; D is unresolved. The CDR3 covers 17 residues. Trimming shortened V by 0 bases and J by 1 base, and 12 bases separated the two germline ends. Looked up from germline, CDR1 is LGHNA and CDR2 is YNFKEQ. This CDR3 reads CASSQESVAVTNEKLFF. The CDR3 DNA reads as TGTGCCAGCAGCCAAGAGTCCGTGGCGGTAACTAATGAAAAACTGTTTTTT.

The chain links TRBV19 to TRBJ2-1; 12 positions match TRBD2. With 7 bases clipped from V and 10 bases from J, the junction kept 8 bases outside the gene matches. Germline loops: CDR1 LNHDA, CDR2 SQIVND (reference sequence). The CDR3 spans 14 residues. In nucleotides, the CDR3 is TGTGCCAGTACCGGGACTAGCGGGTTTGGGGAGCAGTTCTTC. As protein: CASTGTSGFGEQFF. The variable domain in full, with the rest retrieved from reference TRBV19 and TRBJ2-1, is DGGITQSPKYLFRKEGQNVTLSCEQNLNHDAMYWYRQDPGQGLRLIYYSQIVNDFQKGDIAEGYSVSREKKESFPLTVTSAQKNPTAFYLCASTGTSGFGEQFFGPGTRLTVL.

The rearrangement uses TRBV9 and TRBJ1-2, with D maybe TRBD1 (6 bases). Germline CDR1 is SGDLS and CDR2 is YYNGEE. V lost 1 base, J lost 5 bases, and 12 bases lay in between. The CDR3 runs 14 residues. The CDR3 reads CASSVRAGTYGYTF. CDR3 nucleotide sequence: TGTGCCAGCAGCGTAAGGGCAGGGACATATGGCTACACCTTC.

J is TRBJ2-7 and V is TRBV6-5, with 12 bases fitting TRBD2. This CDR3 is 15 amino acids long. V lost 5 bases to trimming and J lost 3 bases; unmatched junction nucleotides: 5. Germline loops: CDR1 MNHEY, CDR2 SVGAGI. CDR3 residues: CASSPRTSGIYEQYF. In nucleotides, the CDR3 is TGTGCCAGCAGTCCCCGGACTAGCGGGATCTACGAGCAGTACTTC.

The chain has TRBV19 and TRBJ2-1; D may be TRBD2 (5 bases). The CDR3 length is 15 residues. Germline V gene lookup returns CDR1 LNHDA and CDR2 SQIVND (reference sequence). V was clipped by 1 base and J by 9 bases, with 16 bases between them. CDR3 sequence: CASSIVTGFLGEQFF. CDR3 sequence (DNA): TGTGCCAGTAGTATAGTTACGGGGTTCTTAGGTGAGCAGTTCTTC.

The chain uses TRBV18 and TRBJ2-7; the D gene is possibly TRBD1 (6 bases). V dropped 1 base and J dropped 5 bases, with 15 bases sitting between them. This CDR3 is built from 15 residues. From germline, CDR1 is KGHSH and CDR2 LQKENI. CDR3 in amino acids: CASSPRQVKVDEQYF. The CDR3 DNA sequence: TGTGCCAGCTCACCACGACAGGTAAAGGTTGACGAGCAGTACTTC.

The CDR3 DNA reads as TGTGCCAGCAGCCAAAGCCGGGGGGGGTACGACGAGCAGTACTTC. Amino acid sequence: CASSQSRGGYDEQYF. This rearrangement joins TRBV4-2 to TRBJ2-7; TRBD2 agrees at 8 bases. Per the germline V gene, CDR1 is LGHNA and CDR2 is YNFKEQ. The CDR3 loop spans 15 amino acids. J was trimmed by 5 bases and V by 2 bases; bases with no gene match: 8.

J is TRBJ2-6 and V is TRBV7-9; no clear D. The CDR3 contains 15 residues. Germline V lookup: CDR1 SEHNR, CDR2 FQNEAQ (reference sequence). V shed 7 bases and J shed 2 bases, with 12 bases lying between them. The CDR3 reads CASTKQSPGANVLTF. The DNA of the CDR3 is TGTGCCAGCACCAAACAGTCTCCTGGGGCCAACGTCCTGACTTTC.

The J gene is TRBJ1-2, the V gene TRBV7-2, with 8 bases identical to TRBD1. Germline values: CDR1 SGHTA, CDR2 FQGNSA. The CDR3 spans 14 residues. V was clipped by 5 bases and J by 7 bases; unmatched bases: 9. CDR3 protein: CASSAQGAVGGYTF. Here the CDR3 DNA reads TGTGCCAGCAGCGCGCAGGGGGCGGTTGGTGGCTACACCTTC. Full variable domain (outside the CDR3, taken from reference TRBV7-2 and TRBJ1-2): GAGVSQSPSNKVTEKGKDVELRCDPISGHTALYWYRQSLGQGLEFLIYFQGNSAPDKSGLPSDRFSAERTGGSVSTLTIQRTQQEDSAVYLCASSAQGAVGGYTFGSGTRLTVV.

The chain couples TRBV11-3 to TRBJ2-1; TRBD2 is a possible D gene (6 bases). This CDR3 is 17 amino acids long. V was clipped by 5 bases and J by 8 bases, with 25 bases between them. Germline V gives CDR1 SGHNT, CDR2 YENEEA. The CDR3 sequence: CASSRLSGEGEGDEQFF. As DNA, the CDR3 is TGTGCCAGCAGCAGACTTAGCGGTGAAGGAGAGGGCGATGAGCAGTTCTTC.

The CDR3 here is CASSFLRGSTDTQYF. The CDR3 region has the DNA TGCGCCAGCAGCTTCTTACGGGGATCCACAGATACGCAGTATTTT. The chain carries TRBV5-1 and TRBJ2-3; D possibly corresponds to TRBD2 (5 bases). Germline lookup yields CDR1 SGHRS and CDR2 YFSETQ. V was cut by 2 bases and J by 2 bases, with 12 bases left in between. This CDR3 is built from 15 residues.

The J gene is TRBJ2-3, the V gene TRBV27; perhaps TRBD2 as D (6 bases). V shed 2 bases and J shed 4 bases, with 19 bases lying between them. This CDR3 has 17 residues. The germline V gene has CDR1 MNHEY and CDR2 SMNVEV (reference sequence). The CDR3 nucleotides read TGTGCCAGCAGTTTACACATGCCGACTGCTAGCGCAGATACGCAGTATTTT. It specifies CASSLHMPTASADTQYF.

V usage is TRBV6-1 and J usage is TRBJ2-7, with D perhaps matching TRBD1 (6 bases). CDR3 length: 14 amino acids. Germline CDR1 reads MNHNS; CDR2 reads SASEGT. Deletions cut 0 bases from V and 0 bases from J, with 6 bases between. The CDR3 bases are TGTGCCAGCAGTGAAGCACAGGGCTCCTACGAGCAGTACTTC. This translates into CASSEAQGSYEQYF.

The V call is TRBV7-2, the J call TRBJ1-3; D perhaps matches TRBD1 (6 bases). The CDR3 consists of 16 residues. V was clipped by 0 bases and J by 0 bases, with 9 bases between them. Germline values: CDR1 SGHTA, CDR2 FQGNSA. The CDR3 bases are TGTGCCAGCAGCTTAGCCAGGGGCAGCTCTGGAAACACCATATATTTT. Protein product: CASSLARGSSGNTIYF. The whole variable domain, filled in from reference TRBV7-2 and TRBJ1-3, reads GAGVSQSPSNKVTEKGKDVELRCDPISGHTALYWYRQSLGQGLEFLIYFQGNSAPDKSGLPSDRFSAERTGGSVSTLTIQRTQQEDSAVYLCASSLARGSSGNTIYFGEGSWLTVV.

The chain joins TRBV19 to TRBJ1-4; TRBD1 matches at 9 bases. V gave up 3 bases and J gave up 3 bases; unmatched junction bases: 5. CDR3 length: 16 residues. Germline-derived CDR1 and CDR2 are LNHDA and SQIVND (reference sequence). CDR3 nucleotides: TGTGCCAGTAGTATTCGACAGGGGGGGCCTAATGAAAAACTGTTTTTT. It specifies CASSIRQGGPNEKLFF.

V and J are TRBV5-1 and TRBJ2-3; possible D gene TRBD1, 5 bases. Germline V lookup: CDR1 SGHRS, CDR2 YFSETQ. This CDR3 is built from 17 residues. V was trimmed by 5 bases and J by 7 bases, leaving 26 bases between them. The CDR3 coding sequence is TGCGCCAGCAGTGGTGACAGCCTGGGAATTGGGATAAATACGCAGTATTTT. This sequence encodes CASSGDSLGIGINTQYF.

The CDR3 nucleotides read TGTGCCAGCAGCGCACCGGGACAGGGGGCCTACGAGCAGTACTTC. Protein: CASSAPGQGAYEQYF. The genes are TRBV7-6 and TRBJ2-7; 11 bases are shared with TRBD1. The CDR3 covers 15 residues. Germline V gene data show CDR1 as SGHVS and CDR2 as FNYEAQ. V lost 5 bases and J lost 2; bases outside the gene matches: 5.

The J gene is TRBJ1-1, the V gene TRBV5-1; unclear D gene. Trimming took 3 bases from V and 4 from J, leaving 16 bases between them. Germline-derived CDR1 and CDR2 are SGHRS and YFSETQ. The CDR3 contains 15 residues. Here the CDR3 DNA reads TGCGCCAGCAGCTCTCAATCTCCCGGAGGCACTGAAGCTTTCTTT. It specifies CASSSQSPGGTEAFF.

The chain combines TRBV19 with TRBJ1-1; TRBD1 might be the D (6 bases). Trimming left V 6 bases short and J 4 bases short, with 12 bases between. Germline CDR1 is LNHDA and CDR2 is SQIVND (reference sequence). This CDR3 region has 13 residues. CDR3 in amino acids: CASSSRGSTEAFF. The CDR3 DNA is TGTGCCAGTAGCTCCAGGGGAAGCACTGAAGCTTTCTTT.

The CDR3 DNA follows: TGTGCCTGGAGAAGAATAGCGGGAGTCACCGGGGAGCTGTTTTTT. This gives the protein CAWRRIAGVTGELFF. The chain is built from TRBV30 and TRBJ2-2; 9 bases fit TRBD2. The V segment lost 3 bases and the J segment 4 bases; nucleotides outside the gene matches: 6. Germline V lookup: CDR1 GTSNPN, CDR2 SVGIG (reference sequence). This CDR3 has 15 amino acids.